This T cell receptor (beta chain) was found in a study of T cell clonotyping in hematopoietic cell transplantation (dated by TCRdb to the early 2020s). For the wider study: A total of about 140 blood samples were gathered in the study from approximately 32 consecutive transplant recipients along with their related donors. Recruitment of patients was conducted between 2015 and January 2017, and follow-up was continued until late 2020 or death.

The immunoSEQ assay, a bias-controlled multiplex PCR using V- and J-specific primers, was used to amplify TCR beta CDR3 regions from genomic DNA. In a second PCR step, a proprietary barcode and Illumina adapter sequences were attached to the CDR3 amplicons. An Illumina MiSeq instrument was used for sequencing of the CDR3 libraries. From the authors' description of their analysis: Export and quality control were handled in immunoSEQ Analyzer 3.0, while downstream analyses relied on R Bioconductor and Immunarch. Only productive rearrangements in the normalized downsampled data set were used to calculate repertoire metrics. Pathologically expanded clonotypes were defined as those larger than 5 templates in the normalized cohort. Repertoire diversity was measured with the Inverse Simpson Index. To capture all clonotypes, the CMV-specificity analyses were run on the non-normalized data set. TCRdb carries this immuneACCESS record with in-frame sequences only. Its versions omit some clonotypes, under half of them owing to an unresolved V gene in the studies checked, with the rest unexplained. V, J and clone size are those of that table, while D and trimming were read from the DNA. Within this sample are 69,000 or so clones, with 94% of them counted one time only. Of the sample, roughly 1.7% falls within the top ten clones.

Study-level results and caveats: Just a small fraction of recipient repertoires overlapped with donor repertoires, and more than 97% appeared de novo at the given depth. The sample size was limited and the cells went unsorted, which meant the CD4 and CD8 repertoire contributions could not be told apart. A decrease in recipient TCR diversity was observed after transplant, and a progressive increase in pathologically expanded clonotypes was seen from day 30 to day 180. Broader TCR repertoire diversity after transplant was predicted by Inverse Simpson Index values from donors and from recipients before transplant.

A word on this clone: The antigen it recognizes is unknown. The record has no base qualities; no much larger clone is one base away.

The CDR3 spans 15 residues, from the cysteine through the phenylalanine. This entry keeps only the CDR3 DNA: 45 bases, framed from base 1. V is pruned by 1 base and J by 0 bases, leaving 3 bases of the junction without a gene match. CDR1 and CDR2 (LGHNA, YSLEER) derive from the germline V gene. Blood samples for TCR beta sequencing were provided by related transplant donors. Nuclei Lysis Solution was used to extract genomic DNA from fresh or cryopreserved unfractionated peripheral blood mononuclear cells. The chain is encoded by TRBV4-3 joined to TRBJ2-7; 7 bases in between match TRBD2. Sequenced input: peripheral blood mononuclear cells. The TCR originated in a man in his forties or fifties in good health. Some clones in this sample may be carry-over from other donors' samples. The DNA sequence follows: TGCGCCAGCAGCCAAGTAGCGGGTGGCTCCTACGAGCAGTACTTC. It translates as CASSQVAGGSYEQYF.